This is a list of T cell receptor beta chains from one sample in a study of cytomegalovirus exposure and HLA in healthy donors. Sequencing was performed with immunoSEQ multiplex PCR; in TCRdb, only in-frame clones are kept and a portion is missing. The table records about 120,000 clones, about 75% of them present only once. Source material: PBMCs. The receptors were gathered from a man in his sixties in good health and CMV-seropositive. Both conserved end residues are part of each CDR3. A D gene is named only where the DNA matches it firmly. Some rows have no size entry. The others give once, few or many, or a class for an expanded clone.

clone size,D gene,V gene,J gene,CDR3 DNA,CDR3 protein
-,TRBD1,TRBV18,TRBJ1-6,TGTGCCAGCTCGTCTACAGGGGATTCACCCCTCCACTTT,CASSSTGDSPLHF
-,-,TRBV6-6,TRBJ1-2,TGTGCCAGCAGTTACGCCCCGGACAGTTACTATGGCTACACCTTC,CASSYAPDSYYGYTF
-,TRBD2,TRBV9,TRBJ2-7,TGTGCCAGCAGCGTAGGGGGAGGGACGAGGGAATGGGAGCAGTACTTC,CASSVGGGTREWEQYF
few,TRBD1,TRBV9,TRBJ2-7,TGTGCCAGCAGCCCAAGCCTATTTTTGACAGGGGCTATGAGTGAGCAGTACTTC,CASSPSLFLTGAMSEQYF
-,TRBD2,TRBV7-9,TRBJ2-7,TGTGCCAGCAGCTTAGCTGCCGGGACTAGCGGGAGGTTAAGCTCCGAGCAGTACTTC,CASSLAAGTSGRLSSEQYF
-,-,TRBV2,TRBJ1-5,TGTGCCAGCAGTGCCGGGGTCCAGCCCCAGCATTTT,CASSAGVQPQHF
-,-,TRBV4-1,TRBJ1-5,TGCGCCAGCAGCCAAGGCACTCCGCTCGGCAATCAGCCCCAGCATTTT,CASSQGTPLGNQPQHF
-,TRBD1,TRBV19,TRBJ1-2,TGTGCCAGTAGCAGACAGGGGCAAGGCTACACCTTC,CASSRQGQGYTF
once,-,TRBV7-3,TRBJ2-1,TGTGCCAGCAGCTTGCTAGGATACAATGAGCAGTTCTTC,CASSLLGYNEQFF
-,-,TRBV6-5,TRBJ2-7,TGTGCCAGCAGCATAGGGGTAGGCTACGAGCAGTACTTC,CASSIGVGYEQYF
-,TRBD1,TRBV18,TRBJ2-7,TGTGCCAGCTCACCGACAGGGTTCGGCGAGCAGTACTTC,CASSPTGFGEQYF
-,TRBD1,TRBV5-4,TRBJ1-3,TGTGCCAGCAGCCAAATGAAGACAGGGGGAAACACCATATATTTT,CASSQMKTGGNTIYF
-,TRBD2,TRBV7-9,TRBJ2-3,TGTGCCAGCAGCGCCGTCGGGGGGACGGAAACAGATACGCAGTATTTT,CASSAVGGTETDTQYF
-,TRBD1,TRBV11-2,TRBJ2-2,TGTGCCAGCAGCTCCCTCCGACAGGGGGCCGGGGAGCTGTTTTTT,CASSSLRQGAGELFF
once,TRBD1,TRBV5-1,TRBJ1-5,TGCGCCAGCTTCGTGCGGGGACAGCCTATACATAGCAATCAGCCCCAGCATTTT,CASFVRGQPIHSNQPQHF
few,TRBD1,TRBV9,TRBJ1-6,TGTGCCAGCAGCGACCCCAGGACAGGGGTCAACTCACCCCTCCACTTT,CASSDPRTGVNSPLHF
-,TRBD1,TRBV5-6,TRBJ2-7,TGTGCCAGCAGCTTGCCGGACAGGGATTACGAGCAGTACTTC,CASSLPDRDYEQYF
few,-,TRBV10-2,TRBJ1-1,TGCGCCAGCAGTGACACTAGTACTGAAGCTTTCTTT,CASSDTSTEAFF
-,TRBD1,TRBV18,TRBJ1-1,TGTGCCAGCTCGCTTGGATCGGGACAGGGAAACACTGAAGCTTTCTTT,CASSLGSGQGNTEAFF
-,TRBD2,TRBV5-6,TRBJ2-7,TGTGCCAGCAGCGTGGGACTATCCTACGAGCAGTACTTC,CASSVGLSYEQYF
-,TRBD2,TRBV2,TRBJ2-5,TGTGCCAGCAGTGAGGGGTCTAGCGGGAGTCAAGAGACCCAGTACTTC,CASSEGSSGSQETQYF
few,-,TRBV5-1,TRBJ1-5,TGCGCCAGCAGAGGGGAGGATCAGCCCCAGCATTTT,CASRGEDQPQHF
once,-,TRBV9,TRBJ1-1,TGTGCCAGCAGGGGGGGGAGCGACGACACTGAAGCTTTCTTT,CASRGGSDDTEAFF
-,TRBD2,TRBV11-3,TRBJ2-1,TGTGCCAGCAGCTTATGGACTAGCGGCGAGCAGTTCTTC,CASSLWTSGEQFF
-,-,TRBV28,TRBJ2-1,TGTGCCAGCATCGGGACTGTCAATGAGCAGTTCTTC,CASIGTVNEQFF
-,-,TRBV27,TRBJ1-3,TGTGCCAGCAGTTCCAGAAGCTCTGGAAACACCATATATTTT,CASSSRSSGNTIYF
-,-,TRBV4-1,TRBJ2-1,TGCGCCAGCAGCCATAGTCGCGGTGAGCAGTTCTTC,CASSHSRGEQFF
-,TRBD1,TRBV27,TRBJ1-5,TGTGCCAGCAGTTTATCGGACAGGGGGCAGCCCCAGCATTTT,CASSLSDRGQPQHF
once,TRBD2,TRBV5-1,TRBJ2-1,TGCGCCAGCAGCTTGGGGCTTTGGTCGGAGCGGGGGGTAACTTACAATGAGCAGTTCTTC,CASSLGLWSERGVTYNEQFF
few,-,TRBV5-4,TRBJ2-3,TGTGCCAGCAGGATGAGTTCCGATACGCAGTATTTT,CASRMSSDTQYF
-,TRBD2,TRBV30,TRBJ2-3,TGTGCCTGGAGACCGGGACTAGCGGTAGATACGCAGTATTTT,CAWRPGLAVDTQYF
-,-,TRBV6-6,TRBJ1-6,TGTGCCAGCAGTTCCGGGGGAGGTTCACCCCTCCACTTT,CASSSGGGSPLHF
-,TRBD1,TRBV27,TRBJ2-6,TGTGCCAGCAGTGCGGACAGGGCCCCTGGGGCCAACGGCCTGACTTTC,CASSADRAPGANGLTF
-,-,TRBV11-1,TRBJ2-1,TGTGCCAGCAGAAGGGACCGGGGGTTCTACAATGAGCAGTTCTTC,CASRRDRGFYNEQFF
-,-,TRBV18,TRBJ1-5,TGTGCCAGCTCAGGGGCCGATAGCAATCAGCCCCAGCATTTT,CASSGADSNQPQHF
-,TRBD1,TRBV19,TRBJ1-2,TGTGCCAGTAGTACCACAGGGGGCCCTGGCTACACCTTC,CASSTTGGPGYTF
-,-,TRBV30,TRBJ2-1,TGTGCCTGGAGTGTAACGGGGGTTCAGCAGTTCTTC,CAWSVTGVQQFF
few,-,TRBV7-2,TRBJ1-5,TGTGCCAGCAGCTCCTGGGCTATTAGCAATCAGCCCCAGCATTTT,CASSSWAISNQPQHF
-,-,TRBV5-1,TRBJ2-1,TGCGCCAGCAGCTTGGAGGGGGGGTTGGATGAGCAGTTCTTC,CASSLEGGLDEQFF
-,-,TRBV29-1,TRBJ1-2,TGCAGCGTTGAACCGACAGGAGAGAACTATGGCTACACCTTC,CSVEPTGENYGYTF
few,TRBD1,TRBV10-3,TRBJ1-1,TGTGCCATCATACAGGGGCCGCGGAACACTGAAGCTTTCTTT,CAIIQGPRNTEAFF
-,TRBD1,TRBV2,TRBJ1-5,TGTGCCAGCAGCGCACAGGGGAACCAGCCCCAGCATTTT,CASSAQGNQPQHF
-,TRBD1,TRBV9,TRBJ2-3,TGTGCCAGCAGCGTAGGGGACAGGGCCGAAGATACGCAGTATTTT,CASSVGDRAEDTQYF
-,-,TRBV2,TRBJ1-5,TGTGCCAGCAGTGAAGCGGCAGGCTCTCAGCCCCAGCATTTT,CASSEAAGSQPQHF
-,-,TRBV5-1,TRBJ1-3,TGCGCCAGTAGCGTAGAAATCGGACAGTCTGGAAACACCATATATTTT,CASSVEIGQSGNTIYF
-,-,TRBV6-6,TRBJ1-5,TGTGCCAGCAGGATGGACAGTAATCAGCCCCAGCATTTT,CASRMDSNQPQHF
-,-,TRBV7-3,TRBJ2-3,TGTGCCAGCGGGGTGGCGGGGGCGAACACAGATACGCAGTATTTT,CASGVAGANTDTQYF
-,-,TRBV27,TRBJ2-3,TGTGCCAGCAGTAGTAACAGGGATCGGACAGATACGCAGTATTTT,CASSSNRDRTDTQYF
-,TRBD2,TRBV2,TRBJ2-1,TGTGCCAGCAACCCCCGGGGGGTTGAGCAGTTCTTC,CASNPRGVEQFF